One sample yielded the 27 T cell receptor beta chains listed below, sequenced in a study of CD8 T cells in Susac syndrome. Random hexamers were used to reverse transcribe an amount of about 0.45 to 1 ug RNA. TCRdb re-called the immunoSEQ multiplex PCR reads with MiXCR, one entry per CDR3 protein. The sample contains about 60,000 distinct CDR3 sequences, approximately 94% of which appear only once. The material sequenced was CD8+ T cells from PBMCs. These receptor sequences come from a human donor in good health.

The chain recombines TRBV6-6 with TRBJ1-2; 10 bases align to TRBD1. Germline V gives CDR1 MNHNY, CDR2 SVGAGI (reference sequence). The CDR3 extends over 13 amino acids. J lost 8 bases, V lost 2 bases, and 2 bases had no gene match. This CDR3 reads CASSYGTGEGYTF. In DNA form, the CDR3 reads TGTGCCAGCAGTTACGGGACAGGGGAAGGCTACACCTTC.

The genes are TRBV6-5 and TRBJ1-4; D gene unclear. Trimming pared 8 bases from V and 0 bases from J, leaving 10 bases between. CDR1 MNHEY and CDR2 SVGAGI come from the germline V gene. This CDR3 region has 14 residues. CDR3 bases: TGTGCCAGCCTCCCTGGCCCAACTAATGAAAAACTGTTTTTT. Its protein is CASLPGPTNEKLFF.

This chain connects TRBV6-1 to TRBJ2-7; tentatively, D is TRBD2 (5 bases). This CDR3 contains 14 residues. CDR1 is MNHNS and CDR2 is SASEGT in the germline V gene. The V and J ends lost 4 bases and 0 bases respectively, with 10 bases between them. This CDR3 is CASSGRGSSYEQYF. The DNA of the CDR3 is TGTGCCAGCAGTGGACGAGGGAGCTCCTACGAGCAGTACTTC.

The CDR3 protein is CSAVTRAVNTEAFF. CDR3 coding DNA: TGCAGCGCCGTAACCAGGGCAGTGAACACTGAAGCTTTCTTT. The J gene is TRBJ1-1, the V gene TRBV29-1; D possibly corresponds to TRBD1 (5 bases). This CDR3 has 14 amino acids. The V gene lost 7 bases and the J gene lost 0 bases, with 15 bases spanning the gap. Germline V gene lookup returns CDR1 SQVTM and CDR2 ANQGSEA. Based on the CDR3 plus reference TRBV29-1 and TRBJ1-1, the full variable domain is SAVISQKPSRDICQRGTSLTIQCQVDSQVTMMFWYRQQPGQSLTLIATANQGSEATYESGFVIDKFPISRPNLTFSTLTVSNMSPEDSSIYLCSAVTRAVNTEAFFGQGTRLTVV.

The chain has TRBV5-1 and TRBJ2-3, with 7 nucleotides matching TRBD1. Germline CDR1 SGHRS, CDR2 YFSETQ. The CDR3 runs to 15 residues. V gave up 7 bases and J gave up 2 bases; unmatched junction bases: 10. Written as DNA, the CDR3 is TGCGCCAGCCGGTCGGGACAGCCCTACACAGATACGCAGTATTTT. It translates to CASRSGQPYTDTQYF.

The chain employs TRBV7-2 and TRBJ2-1; 7 positions match TRBD2. CDR1 and CDR2 (germline): SGHTA, FQGNSA. V was clipped by 5 bases and J by 4 bases; unmatched bases: 8. This CDR3 comprises 15 residues. In DNA, the CDR3 is TGTGCCAGCAGCACCCGGACTAGACCATACAATGAGCAGTTCTTC. This codes for CASSTRTRPYNEQFF.

V gene TRBV6-1 combines with J gene TRBJ1-2; 8 bases line up with TRBD1. CDR3 length: 14 residues. J was trimmed by 4 bases and V by 8 bases; bases with no gene match: 9. The germline gives CDR1 MNHNS, CDR2 SASEGT. The CDR3 protein is CASPPDRAPYGYTF. The CDR3 nucleotides are TGTGCCAGCCCCCCGGACAGGGCCCCCTATGGCTACACCTTC.

The chain couples TRBV6-2 or TRBV6-3 to TRBJ2-2; D remains unclear. The CDR3 is made up of 14 amino acids. Germline CDR1 is MNHEY and CDR2 is SVGEGT. V lost 3 bases and J 2 bases, leaving 7 bases between the germline ends. CDR3 amino acids: CASSYDGNTGELFF. CDR3 nucleotide sequence: TGTGCCAGCAGTTATGATGGTAACACCGGGGAGCTGTTTTTT.

This clonotype came up once. The V and J genes are TRBV2 and TRBJ1-5; 7 nucleotides match TRBD1. Germline V lookup: CDR1 SNHLY, CDR2 FYNNEI. Trimming at V came to 4 bases and at J to 0 bases, leaving 6 bases not matched to a gene. This CDR3 contains 16 residues. The CDR3 nucleotides are TGTGCCAGCAGTGCCCCCGGGACAGTTAGCAATCAGCCCCAGCATTTT. Its translation is CASSAPGTVSNQPQHF.

The chain recombines TRBV7-6 with TRBJ1-6; a weak D match, TRBD1 (6 bases). Germline V gene lookup returns CDR1 SGHVS and CDR2 FNYEAQ. The CDR3 spans 12 residues. Trimming removed 8 bases from V and 7 bases from J, with 9 bases in between. The CDR3 bases are TGTGCCAGCGGACAGCAGAATTCACCCCTCCACTTT. It encodes CASGQQNSPLHF.

This chain joins TRBV11-1 and TRBJ1-1; the D gene is possibly TRBD1 (5 bases). Deletions cut 5 bases from V and 9 bases from J, with 43 bases between. This CDR3 is built from 22 residues. The germline CDR1 and CDR2 sequences are SGHAT and FQDESV (reference sequence). The CDR3 DNA sequence: TGTGCCAGCAGCCTTTTAACGCTCGCACAGAGTCGGACAACTACGGGGGACGGAAAAGCTTTCTTT. Translation: CASSLLTLAQSRTTTGDGKAFF.

This chain uses TRBV7-9 with TRBJ2-5; tentatively, D is TRBD1 (6 bases). Germline values: CDR1 SEHNR, CDR2 FQNEAQ (reference sequence). The CDR3 extends over 16 amino acids. Trimming took off 3 bases at V and 5 bases at J, with 19 bases between the two ends. The CDR3 nucleotides are TGTGCCAGCAGCTTGGACAGAACGGGCTTTTTGGAGACCCAGTACTTC. Translating it yields CASSLDRTGFLETQYF.

This sequence joins TRBV4-1 and TRBJ1-2, with 9 nucleotides matching TRBD1. The CDR3 extends over 14 amino acids. Germline lookup yields CDR1 MGHRA and CDR2 YSYEKL. The V and J ends lost 0 bases and 8 bases, in that order; junction bases with no gene match: 4. DNA of the CDR3: TGCGCCAGCAGCCAAGAGGGACAGGGAAGGGGCTACACCTTC. Encoded protein: CASSQEGQGRGYTF.

The chain couples TRBV11-2 to TRBJ1-4; D is uncertain. V gave up 6 bases and J gave up 1 base, with 12 bases separating them. The germline V gene has CDR1 SGHAT and CDR2 FQNNGV. The CDR3 is made up of 15 amino acids. The CDR3 loop reads CASRTQEKTNEKLFF. The CDR3 DNA reads as TGTGCCAGCAGAACCCAGGAGAAAACTAATGAAAAACTGTTTTTT. The whole variable domain, remainder taken from reference TRBV11-2 and TRBJ1-4, is EAGVAQSPRYKIIEKRQSVAFWCNPISGHATLYWYQQILGQGPKLLIQFQNNGVVDDSQLPKDRFSAERLKGVDSTLKIQPAKLEDSAVYLCASRTQEKTNEKLFFGSGTQLSVL.

With respect to this clonotype: The conserved phenylalanine or tryptophan is not found at the CDR3 terminus, so this likely reflects a read error. The chain joins TRBV20-1 to TRBJ2-1; D may be TRBD1 (7 bases). V lost 6 bases to trimming and J lost 9 bases, with 9 bases between them. The germline gives CDR1 DFQATT, CDR2 SNEGSKA (reference sequence). The CDR3 is made up of 10 amino acids. The CDR3 DNA is TGCAGTGCCCAGGGGGGTGAGCAGTTCCTC. Its translation is CSAQGGEQFL.

This chain's CDR3 is CASSLVWGNQPQHF. Written as DNA, the CDR3 is TGTGCCAGCAGCTTAGTTTGGGGTAATCAGCCCCAGCATTTT. This chain joins TRBV7-2 and TRBJ1-5, with unresolved D. Trimming left V 1 base short and J 4 bases short, with 8 bases between. The length of the CDR3 is 14 residues. CDR1 SGHTA and CDR2 FQGNSA come from the germline V gene. Using reference TRBV7-2 and TRBJ1-5 for the parts outside the CDR3, the full variable domain is GAGVSQSPSNKVTEKGKDVELRCDPISGHTALYWYRQSLGQGLEFLIYFQGNSAPDKSGLPSDRFSAERTGGSVSTLTIQRTQQEDSAVYLCASSLVWGNQPQHFGDGTRLSIL.

This chain connects TRBV6-5 to TRBJ2-7; 8 nucleotides line up with TRBD1. The CDR3 is made up of 15 amino acids. CDR1 MNHEY and CDR2 SVGAGI come from the germline V gene. The V gene end was trimmed by 4 bases and the J gene end by 4 bases; junction bases not matched to a gene: 9. The CDR3 region is CASSSDRALGYEQYF. The CDR3 nucleotides read TGTGCCAGCAGTTCGGACAGGGCTTTGGGATACGAGCAGTACTTC.

V and J are TRBV7-9 and TRBJ1-6, with D unclear. Germline CDR1 reads SEHNR; CDR2 reads FQNEAQ (reference sequence). This CDR3 comprises 18 residues. The V and J ends lost 5 bases and 4 bases respectively, with 21 bases between them. Here the CDR3 DNA reads TGTGCCAGCAGCCCCCCCCAAGGGAACGATCGGTATAATTCACCCCTCCACTTT. It encodes CASSPPQGNDRYNSPLHF.

In DNA, the CDR3 is TGCGCCAGCAGCCAAGTTGCTCTTTTGTCTCTCTATGGCTACACCTTC. Residues: CASSQVALLSLYGYTF. V and J are TRBV4-3 and TRBJ1-2; D not certain. The CDR3 is 16 amino acids. Deletions cut 1 base from V and 4 bases from J, with 16 bases between. The germline CDR1 and CDR2 sequences are LGHNA and YSLEER.

The chain carries TRBV5-1 and TRBJ2-2, with a tentative D call TRBD2 (5 bases). Germline CDR1 SGHRS, CDR2 YFSETQ. The V end was cut by 4 bases, the J end by 0 bases, with 10 bases between. There are 15 residues in the CDR3. The CDR3 protein is CASSPPGTNTGELFF. CDR3 bases: TGCGCCAGCAGCCCCCCGGGGACGAACACCGGGGAGCTGTTTTTT. Variable domain in full (rest from reference TRBV5-1 and TRBJ2-2): KAGVTQTPRYLIKTRGQQVTLSCSPISGHRSVSWYQQTPGQGLQFLFEYFSETQRNKGNFPGRFSGRQFSNSRSEMNVSTLELGDSALYLCASSPPGTNTGELFFGEGSRLTVL.

J is TRBJ2-7 and V is TRBV6-5, with a possible D match to TRBD2 (6 bases). V gave up 7 bases and J gave up 6 bases, with 19 bases separating them. In germline, CDR1 is MNHEY, CDR2 SVGAGI. This CDR3 is 14 amino acids long. CDR3 bases: TGTGCCAGCAACCCCGGAGGGCTGGCGTTCGAGCAGTACTTC. Encoded protein: CASNPGGLAFEQYF.

The CDR3 protein is CASSPTVRTGNYEQYF. CDR3 sequence (DNA): TGTGCCAGCAGCCCCACAGTAAGGACAGGGAACTACGAGCAGTACTTC. J is TRBJ2-7 and V is TRBV12-3 or TRBV12-4; 8 bases align to TRBD1. V trimming: 6 bases; J trimming: 3 bases; junction bases outside the gene matches: 13. The CDR3 contains 16 residues.

The chain joins TRBV9 to TRBJ2-7; D ambiguous. The CDR3 has 12 amino acids. From germline, CDR1 is SGDLS and CDR2 YYNGEE. Between the trimmed V and J ends, which lost 0 bases and 12 bases, there was a span of 13 bases. The CDR3 reads CASSVVDGYLYF. The CDR3 coding sequence is TGTGCCAGCAGCGTAGTAGACGGATACTTGTACTTC.

The chain recombines TRBV27 with TRBJ2-7; 9 bases agree with TRBD1. The CDR3 consists of 16 residues. J gave up 3 bases and V 0 bases, and 6 bases lay outside the gene matches. CDR1 is MNHEY, CDR2 SMNVEV, per germline (reference sequence). DNA for the CDR3: TGTGCCAGCAGTTTATCCTGGACAGGGGATAGCTACGAGCAGTACTTC. Translating it yields CASSLSWTGDSYEQYF.

The chain joins TRBV25-1 to TRBJ1-3, with D perhaps matching TRBD1 (5 bases). The V gene's germline CDR1 is MGHDK and CDR2 SYGVNS. V was clipped by 2 bases and J by 3 bases, with 11 bases between them. This CDR3 spans 15 amino acids. The chain's CDR3 is CASSETAGGGNTIYF. CDR3 DNA: TGTGCCAGCAGTGAAACGGCTGGGGGTGGAAACACCATATATTTT.

This rearrangement joins TRBV29-1 to TRBJ2-7, with unresolved D. The CDR3 sequence is 15 residues long. V was trimmed by 2 bases and J by 2 bases, leaving 16 bases between them. CDR1 is SQVTM and CDR2 is ANQGSEA in the germline V gene. In nucleotides, the CDR3 is TGCAGCGTTGAATTGGGATCAGAGGATCCCTACGAGCAGTACTTC. Amino acid sequence: CSVELGSEDPYEQYF.

V is TRBV7-9 and J is TRBJ2-3; D is unresolved. The CDR3 loop spans 15 amino acids. V was shortened by 0 bases and J by 0 bases, with 7 bases between the two germline ends. In germline, CDR1 is SEHNR, CDR2 FQNEAQ (reference sequence). CDR3 sequence: CASSLAGRSTDTQYF. The CDR3 DNA reads as TGTGCCAGCAGCTTAGCGGGCAGGAGCACAGATACGCAGTATTTT.